One and the same sample provided the 27 T cell receptor beta chains below, sequenced in a study of T cell responses to AZD1222 COVID-19 vaccine. Only in-frame clones appear in the TCRdb table, and some are missing; sequencing was by immunoSEQ multiplex PCR. The repertoire has 55,000 to 75,000 clones, about 90% of them found once; the top ten carry 4.9%. The sequencing used peripheral blood, collected on day 0 of AZD1222 vaccination. These receptors were taken from an adult in good health.

This sequence joins TRBV2 and TRBJ1-1, with no clear D. CDR1 and CDR2 from the germline V gene are SNHLY and FYNNEI. This CDR3 contains 12 residues. V was clipped by 7 bases and J by 6 bases, with 12 bases between them. The CDR3, as DNA: TGTGCCAGCACTAGAGACATCTCTGAAGCTTTCTTT. It translates to CASTRDISEAFF.

V is TRBV5-1 and J is TRBJ2-5, with 7 nucleotides matching TRBD2. The CDR3 consists of 14 residues. V shed 5 bases, J shed 3 bases, and the junction held 7 bases outside the gene matches. Germline values: CDR1 SGHRS, CDR2 YFSETQ. The CDR3: CASRWGGTEETQYF. The CDR3 nucleotides read TGCGCCAGCAGGTGGGGAGGGACTGAAGAGACCCAGTACTTC.

The V call is TRBV6-5, the J call TRBJ2-5; the D gene is possibly TRBD2 (5 bases). CDR3 length equals 13 residues. V was trimmed by 7 bases and J by 5 bases, leaving 14 bases between them. CDR1 is MNHEY, CDR2 SVGAGI, per germline. The CDR3 DNA reads as TGTGCCAGCACCCCTCGGGGTGGGGAGACCCAGTACTTC. Translation: CASTPRGGETQYF.

The V and J genes are TRBV18 and TRBJ1-6; D remains unclear. Trimming pared 2 bases from V and 0 bases from J, leaving 11 bases between. This CDR3 is built from 17 residues. Germline CDR1 reads KGHSH; CDR2 reads LQKENI. The CDR3, as DNA: TGTGCCAGCTCACCAATTTCTGGGAGCTCCTATAATTCACCCCTCCACTTT. Protein sequence: CASSPISGSSYNSPLHF. The full variable domain, its missing parts supplied by reference TRBV18 and TRBJ1-6, is NAGVMQNPRHLVRRRGQEARLRCSPMKGHSHVYWYRQLPEEGLKFMVYLQKENIIDESGMPKERFSAEFPKEGPSILRIQQVVRGDSAAYFCASSPISGSSYNSPLHFGNGTRLTVT.

The chain combines TRBV25-1 with TRBJ1-6; no clear D. Trimming shortened V by 8 bases and J by 4 bases, and 9 bases separated the two germline ends. The V gene's germline CDR1 is MGHDK and CDR2 SYGVNS. The CDR3 has 13 amino acids. The CDR3 protein is CASHLTYNSPLHF. Here the CDR3 DNA reads TGTGCCAGCCACCTGACATATAATTCACCCCTCCACTTT.

The chain joins TRBV5-1 to TRBJ1-6, with TRBD1 matching 7 bases. The CDR3 is made up of 14 amino acids. The V and J ends lost 0 bases and 6 bases, in that order; junction bases with no gene match: 0. CDR1 SGHRS and CDR2 YFSETQ come from the germline V gene. The CDR3 region has the DNA TGCGCCAGCAGCTTGGGACAGGGTAATTCACCCCTCCACTTT. It specifies CASSLGQGNSPLHF.

CDR3 amino acids: CASSEERAGGPGNIQYF. The CDR3 nucleotides read TGTGCCAGCAGTGAAGAGAGAGCGGGGGGGCCTGGAAACATTCAGTACTTC. This chain links TRBV2 with TRBJ2-4; 10 bases line up with TRBD2. V trimming: 1 base; J trimming: 6 bases; junction bases outside the gene matches: 9. The CDR3 is 17 amino acids. Germline values: CDR1 SNHLY, CDR2 FYNNEI.

This clone was picked up one time. The chain links TRBV30 to TRBJ2-1, with D possibly matching TRBD2 (6 bases). Trimming shortened V by 2 bases and J by 15 bases, and 20 bases separated the two germline ends. Germline CDR1 is GTSNPN and CDR2 is SVGIG (reference sequence). The CDR3 is 13 amino acids. CDR3 protein: CAWSTVRATSRFF. In nucleotides, the CDR3 is TGTGCCTGGAGTACCGTACGTGCAACTAGCCGGTTCTTC.

The CDR3 loop is CASSVDADGRGYTF. In nucleotides, the CDR3 is TGTGCCAGCAGCGTAGATGCGGACGGAAGGGGCTACACCTTC. This chain connects TRBV9 to TRBJ1-2; D is unresolved. The germline V and J ends were trimmed by 0 bases and 8 bases, with 14 bases remaining between them. The CDR3 length is 14 residues. Germline lookup yields CDR1 SGDLS and CDR2 YYNGEE.

The chain couples TRBV9 to TRBJ1-3; unclear D gene. Germline values: CDR1 SGDLS, CDR2 YYNGEE. The V end lost 3 bases, the J end lost 0 bases, and 4 bases lay between the germline ends. The CDR3 has 13 amino acids. The CDR3 nucleotides are TGTGCCAGCAGCGGGGACTCTGGAAACACCATATATTTT. This sequence encodes CASSGDSGNTIYF.

V and J are TRBV24-1 and TRBJ1-1; 10 positions match TRBD1. Germline values: CDR1 KGHDR, CDR2 SFDVKD. V gave up 9 bases and J gave up 5 bases; unmatched junction bases: 5. This CDR3 has 13 amino acids. The CDR3 is CATPDRGPTEAFF. For the CDR3, the DNA is TGTGCCACCCCTGACAGGGGGCCAACTGAAGCTTTCTTT.

The chain joins TRBV3-1 (or the pseudogene TRBV3-2) to TRBJ1-2; D gene uncertain. Germline CDR1 LGHDT, CDR2 YNNKEL (reference sequence). The V gene lost 4 bases and the J gene lost 4 bases, with 10 bases spanning the gap. The CDR3 runs to 13 residues. CDR3 in amino acids: CASSREGLYGYTF. DNA for the CDR3: TGTGCCAGCAGCCGGGAGGGCCTCTATGGCTACACCTTC.

The chain is built from TRBV7-9 and TRBJ1-3, with D hard to call. CDR3 size: 12 residues. Trimming removed 6 bases from V and 2 bases from J, with 5 bases in between. Germline-derived CDR1 and CDR2 are SEHNR and FQNEAQ (reference sequence). The CDR3 here is CASSLPGNTIYF. CDR3 sequence (DNA): TGTGCCAGCAGTTTACCTGGAAACACCATATATTTT.

V gene TRBV19 combines with J gene TRBJ1-5, with 9 bases aligning to TRBD1. The CDR3 runs 16 residues. V trimming: 5 bases; J trimming: 6 bases; junction bases outside the gene matches: 11. In germline, CDR1 is LNHDA, CDR2 SQIVND (reference sequence). CDR3 nucleotide sequence: TGTGCCAGTAGTGCCTCGGGACAGGGCTTGGGTCAGCCCCAGCATTTT. Protein product: CASSASGQGLGQPQHF.

V and J are TRBV4-1 and TRBJ1-3, with D maybe TRBD1 (5 bases). There are 17 residues in the CDR3. Per germline, CDR1 MGHRA and CDR2 YSYEKL. V lost 1 base to trimming and J lost 0 bases, with 13 bases between them. CDR3 in amino acids: CASSQVGRQLSGNTIYF. The CDR3 DNA reads TGCGCCAGCAGCCAAGTAGGCCGACAGCTCTCTGGAAACACCATATATTTT.

This clone was seen just once. The CDR3 reads CASSLSGRPVGAFF. CDR3 nucleotides: TGTGCCAGCAGCTTATCCGGCAGGCCCGTTGGAGCTTTCTTT. The chain links TRBV7-2 to TRBJ1-1; no reliable D call. The CDR3 is 14 amino acids. V was pared by 2 bases and J by 10 bases, with 17 bases between. Germline CDR1 reads SGHTA; CDR2 reads FQGNSA.

CDR3 bases: TGTGCCAGCAGTGCGGGGGGGAGGGGCCGCGATGTCACTGAAGCTTTCTTT. It specifies CASSAGGRGRDVTEAFF. J is TRBJ1-1 and V is TRBV6-1; D possibly corresponds to TRBD1 (5 bases). V was clipped by 4 bases and J by 4 bases, with 22 bases between them. This CDR3 has 17 residues. Germline CDR1 MNHNS, CDR2 SASEGT.

The chain employs TRBV3-1 (or the pseudogene TRBV3-2) and TRBJ2-3; no definite D call. Trimming cost V 2 bases and J 3 bases, with 3 bases left between them. From germline, CDR1 is LGHDT and CDR2 YNNKEL (reference sequence). CDR3 length: 12 amino acids. The CDR3 region has the DNA TGTGCCAGCAGCCAACGGACAGATACGCAGTATTTT. It yields the protein CASSQRTDTQYF.

V usage is TRBV19 and J usage is TRBJ2-5; D tentatively reads TRBD1 or TRBD2 (5 bases each). CDR3 length: 14 residues. The germline CDR1 and CDR2 sequences are LNHDA and SQIVND (reference sequence). Deletions cut 8 bases from V and 4 bases from J, with 17 bases between. The CDR3 protein is CASGSRGARETQYF. The CDR3 bases are TGTGCCAGTGGATCACGAGGGGCAAGAGAGACCCAGTACTTC.

The rearrangement joins TRBV14 to TRBJ1-2; 7 bases fit TRBD1. There are 13 residues in the CDR3. The germline V gene encodes CDR1 SGHDN and CDR2 FVKESK. J was trimmed by 5 bases and V by 3 bases; bases with no gene match: 3. CDR3 sequence: CASSQTGWYGYTF. CDR3 nucleotides: TGTGCCAGCAGCCAGACAGGGTGGTATGGCTACACCTTC. Filled out from reference TRBV14 and TRBJ1-2, the complete variable domain reads EAGVTQFPSHSVIEKGQTVTLRCDPISGHDNLYWYRRVMGKEIKFLLHFVKESKQDESGMPNNRFLAERTGGTYSTLKVQPAELEDSGVYFCASSQTGWYGYTFGSGTRLTVV.

This chain links TRBV5-1 with TRBJ2-1, with D maybe TRBD2 (6 bases). The CDR3 contains 16 residues. The germline V and J ends were trimmed by 4 bases and 6 bases, with 20 bases remaining between them. In germline, CDR1 is SGHRS, CDR2 YFSETQ. Here the CDR3 reads CASSPQLAEFGNEQFF. Written as DNA, the CDR3 is TGCGCCAGCAGCCCCCAACTAGCCGAGTTTGGCAATGAGCAGTTCTTC.

The chain recombines TRBV27 with TRBJ1-1, with a possible D match to TRBD1 (5 bases). Deletions cut 3 bases from V and 4 bases from J, with 12 bases between. Germline lookup yields CDR1 MNHEY and CDR2 SMNVEV (reference sequence). The CDR3 loop spans 14 amino acids. CDR3 coding DNA: TGTGCCAGCAGTTTTTCAGGGAGGAGCACTGAAGCTTTCTTT. This encodes CASSFSGRSTEAFF.

The rearrangement joins TRBV7-6 to TRBJ2-7; D is undetermined. V lost 5 bases, J lost 0 bases, and 11 bases lay in between. CDR1 and CDR2 from the germline V gene are SGHVS and FNYEAQ. The CDR3 is made up of 14 amino acids. In DNA form, the CDR3 reads TGTGCCAGCAGCCCAGAAAGTAACTCCTACGAGCAGTACTTC. It encodes CASSPESNSYEQYF.

J is TRBJ2-1 and V is TRBV18; 10 bases are a match to TRBD2. There are 16 residues in the CDR3. Trimming took 0 bases from V and 7 from J; bases not matched to a gene: 6. The germline CDR1 and CDR2 sequences are KGHSH and LQKENI. The CDR3 DNA sequence: TGTGCCAGCTCACCACCTCCGGGGACTAGCGAAAATGAGCAGTTCTTC. This sequence encodes CASSPPPGTSENEQFF.

The genes are TRBV27 and TRBJ1-6, with TRBD1 as a possible D gene (5 bases). Germline lookup yields CDR1 MNHEY and CDR2 SMNVEV (reference sequence). Trimming stripped 6 bases from V and 6 bases from J, with 18 bases between. CDR3 length equals 16 residues. This CDR3 is CASSPTPQGLNSPLHF. The CDR3 DNA reads as TGTGCCAGCAGCCCTACTCCCCAGGGCCTTAATTCACCCCTCCACTTT.

The chain carries TRBV11-3 and TRBJ1-1; D possibly corresponds to TRBD1 (5 bases). V was clipped by 5 bases and J by 2 bases, with 15 bases between them. The CDR3 is made up of 15 amino acids. CDR1 SGHNT and CDR2 YENEEA come from the germline V gene. The CDR3 here is CASSPRGGGNTEAFF. The CDR3 nucleotides are TGTGCCAGCAGCCCACGCGGGGGTGGAAACACTGAAGCTTTCTTT.

This clone was seen a few times. The rearrangement joins TRBV14 to TRBJ2-2; D could derive from TRBD1 or TRBD2 (5 bases each). There are 14 residues in the CDR3. Germline assignment: CDR1 SGHDN and CDR2 FVKESK. The V and J ends lost 4 bases and 4 bases respectively, with 10 bases between them. The CDR3 DNA reads as TGTGCCAGCAGCCGGGGACCCTCCACCGGGGAGCTGTTTTTT. The encoded protein is CASSRGPSTGELFF.